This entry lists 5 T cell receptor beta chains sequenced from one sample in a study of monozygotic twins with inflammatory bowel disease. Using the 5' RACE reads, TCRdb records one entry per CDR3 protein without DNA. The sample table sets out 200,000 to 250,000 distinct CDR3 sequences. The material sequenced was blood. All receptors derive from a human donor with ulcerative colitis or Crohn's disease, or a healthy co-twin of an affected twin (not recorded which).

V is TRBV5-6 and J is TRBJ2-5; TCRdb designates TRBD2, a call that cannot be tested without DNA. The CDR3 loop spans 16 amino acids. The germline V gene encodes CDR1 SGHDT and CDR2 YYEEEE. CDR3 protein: CASSFRLAGSQETQYF.

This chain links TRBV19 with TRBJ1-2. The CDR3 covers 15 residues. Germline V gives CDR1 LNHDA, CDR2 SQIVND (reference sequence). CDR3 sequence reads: CASSMRLESIYGYTF.

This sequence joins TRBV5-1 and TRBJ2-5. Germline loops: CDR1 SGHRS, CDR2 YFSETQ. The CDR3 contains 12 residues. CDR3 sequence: CASSRGEETQYF.

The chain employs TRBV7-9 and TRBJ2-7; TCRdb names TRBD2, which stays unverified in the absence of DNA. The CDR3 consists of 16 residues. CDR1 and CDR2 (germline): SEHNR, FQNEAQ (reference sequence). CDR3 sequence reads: CASSLDPVGPSYEQYF.

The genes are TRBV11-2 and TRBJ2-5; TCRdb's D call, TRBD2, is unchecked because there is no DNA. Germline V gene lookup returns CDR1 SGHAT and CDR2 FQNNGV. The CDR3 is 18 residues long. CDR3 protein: CASSLVAQLAGGEETQYF.